This section outlines one T cell receptor beta chain sequence together with its context. This CDR3 is 15 amino acids long. Germline trimming cut 2 bases from V and 2 bases from J; bases unmatched to any gene: 3. CDR1 and CDR2 from the germline V gene are SGHNT and YYREEE (reference sequence). This sample stems from a study of blood T cell repertoires in COVID-19. About the study: The samples span acute and convalescent COVID-19 from the United States, Italy and Spain. In each case, the material was cDNA or gDNA derived from T cells, B-cell-depleted T cells, or PBMCs.

This table comes from immunoSEQ multiplex PCR, and its TCRdb copy is limited to in-frame clones, with some not included. The sample lists a few hundred thousand clones, approximately 85% occurring once. The age range of participants was 18 to 89 years, with residence in under 25 US areas. Assignment of participants to cohorts was predicated upon participant-reported clinical history. The V and J genes are TRBV5-4 and TRBJ2-1; the match to TRBD2 covers 8 bases. Sequenced material: PBMCs or T cells enriched from blood (not recorded which). This receptor was obtained from a woman in her twenties or thirties who had recovered from COVID-19. CDR3 amino acids: CASSLAGDPYNEQFF. CDR3 nucleotide sequence: TGTGCCAGCAGCTTAGCGGGAGACCCCTACAATGAGCAGTTCTTC.